Shown below are 17 T cell receptor beta chains from a single sample sequenced in a study of Ad26.COV2.S vaccination and SARS-CoV-2 variants. The sample's treatment: about 20 received Ad26.COV2.S at low or high dose, single or two shots; 5 received placebo; per-sample allocation not given. Day 63 after the first injection of vaccine or placebo was the sampling time. Clones were sequenced by immunoSEQ multiplex PCR, and TCRdb holds only the in-frame ones, with some missing. The sample holds 350,000 to 450,000 clones, about 90% seen once. This specimen was peripheral blood, taken in a trial of Ad26.COV2.S vaccine versus placebo. The receptors were sampled from a person aged 18-65 years who received the Ad26.COV2.S COVID-19 vaccine or a placebo.

This rearrangement joins TRBV27 to TRBJ2-1; no definite D call. Germline values: CDR1 MNHEY, CDR2 SMNVEV (reference sequence). The CDR3 length is 13 residues. Deletions cut 4 bases from V and 5 bases from J, with 9 bases between. This CDR3 is CASSSRNNNEQFF. As DNA, the CDR3 is TGTGCCAGCAGTTCTCGGAACAACAATGAGCAGTTCTTC.

J is TRBJ2-5 and V is TRBV7-2, with D possibly matching TRBD1 (5 bases). The germline CDR1 and CDR2 sequences are SGHTA and FQGNSA. This CDR3 has 14 residues. The V and J ends lost 3 bases and 4 bases respectively, with 12 bases between them. CDR3 DNA sequence: TGTGCCAGCAGCTTGTGGGGCCCAGGAGAGACCCAGTACTTC. Residues: CASSLWGPGETQYF.

The chain combines TRBV30 with TRBJ1-5; D gene unclear. With 0 bases removed from V and 3 bases from J, the gap between germline ends came to 9 bases. The CDR3 runs to 14 residues. From germline, CDR1 is GTSNPN and CDR2 SVGIG (reference sequence). The CDR3 sequence is CAWSVMGYNQPQHF. The DNA of the CDR3 is TGTGCCTGGAGTGTAATGGGGTACAATCAGCCCCAGCATTTT.

The chain has TRBV29-1 and TRBJ2-2; D is undetermined. The CDR3 contains 14 residues. Germline values: CDR1 SQVTM, CDR2 ANQGSEA. The V end was cut by 7 bases, the J end by 2 bases, with 14 bases between. CDR3 coding DNA: TGCAGCGCCGTCGGAACTCAAAACACCGGGGAGCTGTTTTTT. This codes for CSAVGTQNTGELFF.

The chain combines TRBV4-3 with TRBJ2-1, with a tentative D call TRBD2 (5 bases). CDR1 is LGHNA and CDR2 is YSLEER in the germline V gene. Trimming pared 0 bases from V and 4 bases from J, leaving 13 bases between. CDR3 length: 16 residues. The CDR3 loop reads CASSQDGSVGYNEQFF. CDR3 DNA: TGCGCCAGCAGCCAAGATGGGAGCGTCGGGTACAATGAGCAGTTCTTC.

The V and J genes are TRBV28 and TRBJ2-5; 10 positions agree with TRBD1. CDR1 is MDHEN, CDR2 SYDVKM, per germline. Trimming cost V 6 bases and J 2 bases; bases outside gene matches: 6. The CDR3 sequence is 15 residues long. The CDR3 nucleotides read TGTGCCAGCAGAGGACAGGGGGGAGGTCAAGAGACCCAGTACTTC. Translated: CASRGQGGGQETQYF.

The genes are TRBV27 and TRBJ2-2, with TRBD1 matching 10 bases. The V gene's germline CDR1 is MNHEY and CDR2 SMNVEV (reference sequence). Trimming removed 9 bases from V and 5 bases from J; junction bases left unmatched: 6. The CDR3 runs to 14 residues. The CDR3 protein is CASADRGQTGELFF. DNA for the CDR3: TGTGCCAGTGCCGACAGGGGGCAAACCGGGGAGCTGTTTTTT.

This clone was observed a single time. The V and J genes are TRBV6-5 and TRBJ2-7, with 7 bases aligning to TRBD2. J lost 0 bases, V lost 8 bases, and 7 bases had no gene match. This CDR3 contains 14 residues. Germline V gives CDR1 MNHEY, CDR2 SVGAGI. The CDR3 DNA follows: TGTGCCAGCGGCGGGGGACCCCGCTCCTACGAGCAGTACTTC. It codes for CASGGGPRSYEQYF.

J is TRBJ2-1 and V is TRBV9; no firm D call. The germline V and J ends were trimmed by 0 bases and 8 bases, with 9 bases remaining between them. This CDR3 region has 13 residues. The germline V gene has CDR1 SGDLS and CDR2 YYNGEE. CDR3 bases: TGTGCCAGCAGCGTAGAAAATTTCGATGAGCAGTTCTTC. This codes for CASSVENFDEQFF.

The chain has TRBV4-1 and TRBJ2-5; 9 bases match TRBD2. CDR1 is MGHRA and CDR2 is YSYEKL in the germline V gene. This CDR3 is built from 14 residues. V gave up 1 base and J gave up 5 bases; unmatched junction bases: 2. The CDR3 DNA is TGCGCCAGCAGCCAAGTAACTAGCGGGGAGACCCAGTACTTC. Its protein is CASSQVTSGETQYF.

This chain uses TRBV30 with TRBJ2-1; TRBD2 matches 7 bases. The length of the CDR3 is 15 residues. V shed 2 bases, J shed 2 bases, and the junction held 6 bases outside the gene matches. Germline V gene data show CDR1 as GTSNPN and CDR2 as SVGIG (reference sequence). Written as DNA, the CDR3 is TGTGCCTGGAGTTTAGGGAGGGCCCCCTACAATGAGCAGTTCTTC. This encodes CAWSLGRAPYNEQFF.

V gene TRBV5-6 combines with J gene TRBJ2-3, with D unresolved. With 0 bases removed from V and 5 bases from J, the gap between germline ends came to 7 bases. Germline CDR1 SGHDT, CDR2 YYEEEE. This CDR3 region has 13 residues. CDR3 sequence (DNA): TGTGCCAGCAGCTTGGCCGCAGAAGATACGCAGTATTTT. It yields the protein CASSLAAEDTQYF.

The chain couples TRBV19 to TRBJ1-2, with no clear D. The CDR3 runs to 13 residues. V lost 0 bases, J lost 8 bases, and 10 bases lay in between. Germline V gene sequence: CDR1 LNHDA, CDR2 SQIVND (reference sequence). In nucleotides, the CDR3 is TGTGCCAGTAGTATAGACGGTGCTCGGGGCTACACCTTC. Encoded protein: CASSIDGARGYTF.

This clone has a handful of counts. The chain links TRBV27 to TRBJ1-5; D call uncertain. Deletions cut 3 bases from V and 4 bases from J, with 4 bases between. Looked up from germline, CDR1 is MNHEY and CDR2 is SMNVEV (reference sequence). The CDR3 is 12 amino acids. In DNA, the CDR3 is TGTGCCAGCAGTTTCCCTAATCAGCCCCAGCATTTT. Translating gives CASSFPNQPQHF.

V is TRBV7-2 and J is TRBJ2-5; D ambiguous. CDR1 is SGHTA, CDR2 FQGNSA, per germline. The CDR3 contains 17 residues. V was pared by 2 bases and J by 2 bases, with 18 bases between. The CDR3 coding sequence is TGTGCCAGCAGCTTACCACTCGGCAGCACGCATCAAGAGACCCAGTACTTC. Amino acids: CASSLPLGSTHQETQYF.

The chain joins TRBV6-6 to TRBJ1-6; D may be TRBD1 (5 bases). Germline V gene data show CDR1 as MNHNY and CDR2 as SVGAGI (reference sequence). This CDR3 is built from 14 residues. V gave up 2 bases and J gave up 8 bases, with 10 bases separating them. CDR3 residues: CASSYRGPDSPLHF. For the CDR3, the DNA is TGTGCCAGCAGTTACCGGGGCCCAGATTCACCCCTCCACTTT.

This clone was seen a few times. The V and J genes are TRBV6-6 and TRBJ1-5; TRBD1 might be the D (6 bases). Germline CDR1 and CDR2: MNHNY and SVGAGI (reference sequence). This CDR3 region has 15 residues. V was clipped by 3 bases and J by 7 bases, with 16 bases between them. CDR3 protein: CASSYSRGGGQPQHF. Here the CDR3 DNA reads TGTGCCAGCAGTTATAGTCGTGGAGGGGGACAGCCCCAGCATTTT.